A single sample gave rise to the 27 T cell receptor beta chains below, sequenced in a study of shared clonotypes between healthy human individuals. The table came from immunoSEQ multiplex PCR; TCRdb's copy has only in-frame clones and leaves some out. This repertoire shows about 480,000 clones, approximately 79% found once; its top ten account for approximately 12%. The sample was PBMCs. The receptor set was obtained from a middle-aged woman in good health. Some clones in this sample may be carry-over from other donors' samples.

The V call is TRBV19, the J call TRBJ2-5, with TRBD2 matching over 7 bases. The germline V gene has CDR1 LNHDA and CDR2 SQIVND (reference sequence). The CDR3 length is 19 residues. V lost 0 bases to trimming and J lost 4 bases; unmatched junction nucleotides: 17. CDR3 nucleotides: TGTGCCAGTAGTATAGATCCCGGGCTAGCGGAAGGAGACGGAGAGACCCAGTACTTC. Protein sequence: CASSIDPGLAEGDGETQYF.

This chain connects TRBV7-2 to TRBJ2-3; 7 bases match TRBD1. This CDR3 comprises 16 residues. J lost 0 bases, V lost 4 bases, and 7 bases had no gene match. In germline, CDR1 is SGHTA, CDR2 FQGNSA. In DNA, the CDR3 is TGTGCCAGCAGCTCCCAACAGGGGAGAAGCACAGATACGCAGTATTTT. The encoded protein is CASSSQQGRSTDTQYF.

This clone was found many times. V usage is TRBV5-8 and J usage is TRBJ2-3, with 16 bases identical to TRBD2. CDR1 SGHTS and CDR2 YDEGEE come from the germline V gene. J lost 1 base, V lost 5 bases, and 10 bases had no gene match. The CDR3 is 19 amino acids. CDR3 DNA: TGTGCCAGCAGAATCCCCGGGACTAGCGGGAGGGGCGGCACAGATACGCAGTATTTT. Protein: CASRIPGTSGRGGTDTQYF.

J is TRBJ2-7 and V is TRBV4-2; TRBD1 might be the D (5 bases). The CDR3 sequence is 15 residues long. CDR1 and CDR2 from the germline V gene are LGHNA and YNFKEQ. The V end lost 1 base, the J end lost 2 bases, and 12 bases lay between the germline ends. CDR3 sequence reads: CASSQVLDRTYEQYF. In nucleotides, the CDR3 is TGTGCCAGCAGCCAAGTTCTAGACAGAACCTACGAGCAGTACTTC.

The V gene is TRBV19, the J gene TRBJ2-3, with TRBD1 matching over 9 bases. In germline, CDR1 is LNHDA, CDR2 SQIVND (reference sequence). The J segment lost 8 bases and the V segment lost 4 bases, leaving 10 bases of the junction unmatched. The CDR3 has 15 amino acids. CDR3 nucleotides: TGTGCCAGTAGTAGAGAAGGACAGGGGAGATCTACGCAGTATTTT. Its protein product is CASSREGQGRSTQYF.

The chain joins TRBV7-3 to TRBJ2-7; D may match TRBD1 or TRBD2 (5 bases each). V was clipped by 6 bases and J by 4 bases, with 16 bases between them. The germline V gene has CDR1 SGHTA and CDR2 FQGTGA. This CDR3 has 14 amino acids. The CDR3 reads CASSPGTAEYEQYF. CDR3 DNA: TGTGCCAGCAGTCCAGGGACCGCAGAATACGAGCAGTACTTC.

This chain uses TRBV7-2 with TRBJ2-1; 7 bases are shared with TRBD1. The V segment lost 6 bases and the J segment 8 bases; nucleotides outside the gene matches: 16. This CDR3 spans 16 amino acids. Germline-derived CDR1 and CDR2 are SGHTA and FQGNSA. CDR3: CASSFDRDVFRDEQFF. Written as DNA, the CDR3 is TGTGCCAGCAGTTTCGACAGGGATGTTTTCAGGGATGAGCAGTTCTTC.

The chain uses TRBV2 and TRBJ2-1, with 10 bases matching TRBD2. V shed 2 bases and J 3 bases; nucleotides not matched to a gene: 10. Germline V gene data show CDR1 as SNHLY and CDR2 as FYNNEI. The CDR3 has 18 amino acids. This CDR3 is CASSELAGVALNYNEQFF. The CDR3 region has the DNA TGTGCCAGCAGTGAACTAGCGGGAGTGGCCTTAAACTACAATGAGCAGTTCTTC.

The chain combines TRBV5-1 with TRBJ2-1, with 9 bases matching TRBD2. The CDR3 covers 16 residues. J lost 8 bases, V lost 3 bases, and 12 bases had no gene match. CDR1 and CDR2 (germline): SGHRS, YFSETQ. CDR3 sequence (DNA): TGCGCCAGCAGCTATGCGGCGGGAGGGCCTCAGGATGAGCAGTTCTTC. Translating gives CASSYAAGGPQDEQFF.

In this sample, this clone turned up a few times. As DNA, the CDR3 is TGTGCCACCGGACAGGGCAGGGACGAGCAGTACTTC. Translation: CATGQGRDEQYF. The rearrangement links TRBV10-3 to TRBJ2-7; 8 positions match TRBD1. Germline assignment: CDR1 ENHRY and CDR2 SYGVKD. CDR3 size: 12 residues. The V segment lost 10 bases and the J segment 5 bases; nucleotides outside the gene matches: 7.

For the CDR3, the DNA is TGTGCCAGCAGCTTATACGGGGCTGATACTGAAGCTTTCTTT. Encoded protein: CASSLYGADTEAFF. The chain couples TRBV11-2 to TRBJ1-1; possible D gene TRBD1, 5 bases. CDR1 and CDR2 from the germline V gene are SGHAT and FQNNGV. V gave up 2 bases and J gave up 5 bases, with 12 bases separating them. The CDR3 spans 14 residues.

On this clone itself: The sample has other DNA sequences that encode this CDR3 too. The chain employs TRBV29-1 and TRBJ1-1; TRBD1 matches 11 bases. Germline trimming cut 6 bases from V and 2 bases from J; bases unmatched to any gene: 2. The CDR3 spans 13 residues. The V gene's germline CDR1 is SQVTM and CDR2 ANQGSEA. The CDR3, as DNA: TGCAGCGTAGGGACAGGGGGAAACACTGAAGCTTTCTTT. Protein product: CSVGTGGNTEAFF. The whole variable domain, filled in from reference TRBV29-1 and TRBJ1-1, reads SAVISQKPSRDICQRGTSLTIQCQVDSQVTMMFWYRQQPGQSLTLIATANQGSEATYESGFVIDKFPISRPNLTFSTLTVSNMSPEDSSIYLCSVGTGGNTEAFFGQGTRLTVV.

CDR3 sequence reads: CASSFGGPFEVSYNEQFF. For the CDR3, the DNA is TGTGCCAGCAGCTTTGGGGGGCCCTTCGAGGTATCCTACAATGAGCAGTTCTTC. The chain is built from TRBV11-2 and TRBJ2-1; either TRBD1 or TRBD2 may fit D (6 bases each). CDR1 SGHAT and CDR2 FQNNGV come from the germline V gene. The V end was cut by 3 bases, the J end by 1 base, with 19 bases between. CDR3 length equals 18 residues.

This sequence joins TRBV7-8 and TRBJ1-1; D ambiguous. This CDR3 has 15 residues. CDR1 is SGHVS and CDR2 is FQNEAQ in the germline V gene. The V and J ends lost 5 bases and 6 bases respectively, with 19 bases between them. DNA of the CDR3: TGTGCCAGCAGCCCTCTACTCCTCTCCCGCGCTGAAGCTTTCTTT. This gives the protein CASSPLLLSRAEAFF.

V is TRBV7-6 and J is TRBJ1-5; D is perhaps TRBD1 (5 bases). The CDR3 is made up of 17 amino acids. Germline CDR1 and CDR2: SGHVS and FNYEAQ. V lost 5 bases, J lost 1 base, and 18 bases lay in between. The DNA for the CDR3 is TGTGCCAGCAGCCCCCGAATGGGGGGGGAAAGCAATCAGCCCCAGCATTTT. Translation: CASSPRMGGESNQPQHF. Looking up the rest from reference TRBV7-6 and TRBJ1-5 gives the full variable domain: GAGVSQSPRYKVTKRGQDVALRCDPISGHVSLYWYRQALGQGPEFLTYFNYEAQQDKSGLPNDRFSAERPEGSISTLTIQRTEQRDSAMYRCASSPRMGGESNQPQHFGDGTRLSIL.

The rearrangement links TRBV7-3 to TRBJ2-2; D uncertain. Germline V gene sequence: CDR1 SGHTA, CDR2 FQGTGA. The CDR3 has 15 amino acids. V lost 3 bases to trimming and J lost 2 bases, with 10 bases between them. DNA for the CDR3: TGTGCCAGCAGCTTGAATACGGAAAACACCGGGGAGCTGTTTTTT. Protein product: CASSLNTENTGELFF.

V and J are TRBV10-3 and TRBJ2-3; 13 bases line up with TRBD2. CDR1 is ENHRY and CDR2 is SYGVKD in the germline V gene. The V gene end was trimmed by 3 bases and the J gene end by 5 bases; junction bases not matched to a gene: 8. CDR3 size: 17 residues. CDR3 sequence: CAISEGLAGVNGDTQYF. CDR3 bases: TGTGCCATCAGTGAAGGACTAGCGGGAGTCAATGGAGATACGCAGTATTTT.

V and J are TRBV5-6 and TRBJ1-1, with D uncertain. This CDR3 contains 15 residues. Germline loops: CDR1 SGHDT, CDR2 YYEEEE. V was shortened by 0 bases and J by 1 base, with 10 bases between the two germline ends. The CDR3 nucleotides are TGTGCCAGCAGCTTGGGGGTAGTGGGGAACACTGAAGCTTTCTTT. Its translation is CASSLGVVGNTEAFF.

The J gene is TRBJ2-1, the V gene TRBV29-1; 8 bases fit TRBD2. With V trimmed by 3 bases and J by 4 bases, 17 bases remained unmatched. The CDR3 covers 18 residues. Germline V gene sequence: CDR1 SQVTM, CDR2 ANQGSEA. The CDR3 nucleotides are TGCAGCGTTGAGCCCCGGGGACCCATACTAGCGGTATACAATGAGCAGTTCTTC. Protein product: CSVEPRGPILAVYNEQFF.

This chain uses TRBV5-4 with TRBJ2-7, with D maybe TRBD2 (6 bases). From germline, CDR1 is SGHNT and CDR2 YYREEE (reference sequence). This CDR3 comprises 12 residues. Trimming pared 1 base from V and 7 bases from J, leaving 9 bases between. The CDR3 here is CASSLRAGEQYF. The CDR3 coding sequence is TGTGCCAGCAGCTTGAGAGCGGGTGAGCAGTACTTC.

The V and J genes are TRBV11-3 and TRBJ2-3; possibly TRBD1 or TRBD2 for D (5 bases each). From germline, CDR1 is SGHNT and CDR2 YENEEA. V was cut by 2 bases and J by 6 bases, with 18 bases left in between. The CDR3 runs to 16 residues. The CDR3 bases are TGTGCCAGCAGCTTAAGTCCGGCAGGGACGGGGGATACGCAGTATTTT. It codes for CASSLSPAGTGDTQYF.

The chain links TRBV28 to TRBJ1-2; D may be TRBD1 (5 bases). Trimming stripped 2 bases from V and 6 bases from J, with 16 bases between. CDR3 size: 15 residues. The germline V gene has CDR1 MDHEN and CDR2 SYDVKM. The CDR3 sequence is CASSLEVGGWDGYTF. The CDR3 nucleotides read TGTGCCAGCAGTTTAGAAGTGGGGGGTTGGGATGGCTACACCTTC.

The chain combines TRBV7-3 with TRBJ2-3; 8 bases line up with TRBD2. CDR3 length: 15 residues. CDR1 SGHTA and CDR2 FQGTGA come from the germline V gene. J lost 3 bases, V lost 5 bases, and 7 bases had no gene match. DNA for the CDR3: TGTGCCAGCAGCCCTAGCGGGTTAGGTACAGATACGCAGTATTTT. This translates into CASSPSGLGTDTQYF.

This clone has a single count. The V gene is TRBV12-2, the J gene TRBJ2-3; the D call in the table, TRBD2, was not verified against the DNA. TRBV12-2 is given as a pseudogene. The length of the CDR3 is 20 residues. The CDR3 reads CASRLGPGLSVGDSADTQYF. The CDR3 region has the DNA TGTGCAAGTCGCTTAGGTCCCGGTCTATCGGTTGGAGATAGCGCAGATACGCAGTATTTT.

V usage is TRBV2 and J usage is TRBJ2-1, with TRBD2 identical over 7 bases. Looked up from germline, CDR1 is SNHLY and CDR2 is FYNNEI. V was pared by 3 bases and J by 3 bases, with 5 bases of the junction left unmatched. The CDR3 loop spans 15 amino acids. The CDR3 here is CASSERELIYNEQFF. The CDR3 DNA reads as TGTGCCAGCAGTGAGCGGGAGCTTATCTACAATGAGCAGTTCTTC.

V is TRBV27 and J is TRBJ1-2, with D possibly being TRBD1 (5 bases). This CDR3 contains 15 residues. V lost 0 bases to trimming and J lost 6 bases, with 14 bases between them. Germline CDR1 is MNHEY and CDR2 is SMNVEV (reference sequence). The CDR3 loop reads CASSLSWGGGDGYTF. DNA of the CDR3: TGTGCCAGCAGTTTATCGTGGGGCGGGGGGGATGGCTACACCTTC.

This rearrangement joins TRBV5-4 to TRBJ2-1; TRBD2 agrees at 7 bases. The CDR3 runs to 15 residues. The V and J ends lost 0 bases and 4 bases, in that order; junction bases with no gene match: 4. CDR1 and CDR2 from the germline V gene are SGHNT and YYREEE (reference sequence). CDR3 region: CASSLDGRWYNEQFF. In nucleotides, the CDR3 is TGTGCCAGCAGCTTGGACGGGAGGTGGTACAATGAGCAGTTCTTC.